Given below is one TCR beta chain in context. This specimen belongs to a study of T cells in Graves' hyperthyroidism and ophthalmopathy. Each diagnosis drew on symptoms, thyroxine, TRAb, thyroid ultrasound and orbital computed tomography findings. Germline V gives CDR1 MNHNS, CDR2 SASEGT. The CDR3 has 15 residues. J was trimmed by 6 bases and V by 7 bases; bases with no gene match: 8. There were TCR beta CDR3 regions amplified from RNA transcripts. The HTBI primer set served for first-round RT-PCR of the TCR CDR3. TCRdb independently ran MiXCR on the multiplex PCR reads; one entry per CDR3 protein. This table holds 350,000 or so distinct CDR3 sequences, 18% found once.

The V call is TRBV6-1, the J call TRBJ1-6, with 8 bases matching TRBD1. The sample taken for sequencing was blood. The sequence was collected from a woman between 45 and 65 years old with Graves' hyperthyroidism. This CDR3 reads CASKLDRGRNSPLHF. For the CDR3, the DNA is TGTGCCAGCAAGCTCGACAGGGGTCGTAATTCACCCCTCCACTTT.